This T cell receptor (beta chain) was captured by sequencing in a study of shared clonotypes between healthy human individuals. The assay was run at deep level. As processed by the authors: ImmunoSEQ only sent back junction sequences with no quality scores, so filtering was done differently. The data were produced by immunoSEQ multiplex PCR, yet TCRdb's version contains in-frame clones alone and is incomplete. Clone size and the V and J calls come from that table; the DNA yielded D and trimming. The sample has around 500,000 clones, around 79% seen once. Looked up from germline, CDR1 is LGHNA and CDR2 is YSLEER. This CDR3 is built from 18 residues. The V end lost 2 bases, the J end lost 2 bases, and 19 bases lay between the germline ends. This clone has just one count.

The J gene is TRBJ2-1, the V gene TRBV4-3, with D possibly matching TRBD2 (5 bases). The sequence was obtained from a middle-aged woman in good health. Some clones in this sample may be carry-over from other donors' samples. The material sequenced was PBMCs. CDR3 loop: CASSQPQEELLTYNEQFF. The CDR3 DNA follows: TGCGCCAGCAGCCAACCCCAGGAGGAACTTCTAACCTACAATGAGCAGTTCTTC.